The entry below describes one T cell receptor beta chain. Its antigen remains unknown. The PCR had 60 Vbeta and 13 Jbeta primers. As handled by the study authors: Per a later analysis, the number of unique TCR beta chains was 75 million to 90 million, of which some 9.9 million were shared. Method: immunoSEQ multiplex PCR; TCRdb's copy keeps in-frame clones and lacks some. The V and J calls and clone size come from that table; D and trimming were worked out from the DNA. Among around 200,000 clones listed, about 81% were seen once. The data originate from a study of cytomegalovirus exposure and HLA in healthy donors. General study points: Among immune exposure information, only CMV serostatus was available. Associated with HLA alleles at 0.05 false discovery rate in a later analysis were 17,000 or so TCR beta sequences. TCR beta V- and J-gene trimming, according to a later analysis, was linked to a missense DCLRE1C variant.

The source material was PBMCs. This receptor was taken from a woman younger than 35 in good health and CMV-seronegative.

CDR3 loop: CASSLGTASSTDTQYF. CDR3 coding DNA: TGTGCCAGCAGCTTGGGGACAGCCAGTAGCACAGATACGCAGTATTTT. The chain links TRBV5-5 to TRBJ2-3; TRBD1 might be the D (6 bases). Trimming cost V 0 bases and J 0 bases, with 11 bases left between them. The CDR3 totals 16 residues. Per germline, CDR1 SGHKS and CDR2 YYEKEE (reference sequence).